This T cell receptor beta chain comes out of a study of T cell clonality in common variable immunodeficiency. Study outcomes and limitations: CVID subjects shared fewer TCRbeta clones than healthy controls did. The cause of increased CVID clonality remains unclear without subpopulation sequencing.

Sequencing used immunoSEQ multiplex PCR; TCRdb keeps in-frame clones, though not all of them. The table lists tens of thousands of clones, with no singletons. Patients and controls were mostly of Caucasian heritage. This clone was seen many times. Its antigen remains unidentified. The read terminates 3 residues before the CDR3 end, so the remaining end is supplied by the germline J gene. Germline V gene data show CDR1 as MDHEN and CDR2 as SYDVKM. CDR3 size: 14 residues. V lost 11 bases to trimming and J lost 5 bases; unmatched junction nucleotides: 12. Input material: peripheral blood mononuclear cells. The sequence derives from a person aged 18-70 years in good health. The V gene is TRBV28, the J gene TRBJ2-5, with TRBD2 matching over 9 bases. This CDR3 reads CAAHRGGLAETQYF. The DNA read from the CDR3 is TGTGCCGCCCACCGAGGGGGACTAGCCGAGACC.